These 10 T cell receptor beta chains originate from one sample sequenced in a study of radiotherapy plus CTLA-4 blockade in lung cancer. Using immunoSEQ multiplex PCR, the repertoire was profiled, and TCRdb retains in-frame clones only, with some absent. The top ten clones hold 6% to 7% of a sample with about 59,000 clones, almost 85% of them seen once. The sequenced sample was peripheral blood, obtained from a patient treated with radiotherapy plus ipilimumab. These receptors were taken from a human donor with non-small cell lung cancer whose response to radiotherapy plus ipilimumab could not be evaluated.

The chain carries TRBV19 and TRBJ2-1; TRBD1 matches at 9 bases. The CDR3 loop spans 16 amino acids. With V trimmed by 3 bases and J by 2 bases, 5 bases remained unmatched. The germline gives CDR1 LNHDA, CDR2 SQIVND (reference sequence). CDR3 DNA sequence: TGTGCCAGTAGTATCCGGGGACAGGGAGCCTACAATGAGCAGTTCTTC. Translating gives CASSIRGQGAYNEQFF.

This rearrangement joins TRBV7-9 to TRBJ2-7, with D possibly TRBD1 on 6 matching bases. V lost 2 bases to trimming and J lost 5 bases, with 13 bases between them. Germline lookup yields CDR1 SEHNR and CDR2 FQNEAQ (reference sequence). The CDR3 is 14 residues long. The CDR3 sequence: CASSLTGTLDEQYF. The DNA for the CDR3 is TGTGCCAGCAGCTTAACCGGGACACTAGACGAGCAGTACTTC.

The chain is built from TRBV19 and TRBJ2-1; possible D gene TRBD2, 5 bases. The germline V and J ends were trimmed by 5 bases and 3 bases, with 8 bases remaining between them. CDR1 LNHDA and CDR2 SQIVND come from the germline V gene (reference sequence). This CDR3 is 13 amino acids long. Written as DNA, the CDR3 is TGTGCCAGTAGTTACGGACTCTACAATGAGCAGTTCTTC. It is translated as CASSYGLYNEQFF.

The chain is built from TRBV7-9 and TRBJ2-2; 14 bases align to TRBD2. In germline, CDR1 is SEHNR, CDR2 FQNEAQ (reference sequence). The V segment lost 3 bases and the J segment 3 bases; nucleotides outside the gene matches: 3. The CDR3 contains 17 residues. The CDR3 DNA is TGTGCCAGCAGCTTCGGACTAGCGGGAGGTGACACCGGGGAGCTGTTTTTT. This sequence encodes CASSFGLAGGDTGELFF. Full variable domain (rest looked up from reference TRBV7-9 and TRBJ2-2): DTGVSQNPRHKITKRGQNVTFRCDPISEHNRLYWYRQTLGQGPEFLTYFQNEAQLEKSRLLSDRFSAERPKGSFSTLEIQRTEQGDSAMYLCASSFGLAGGDTGELFFGEGSRLTVL.

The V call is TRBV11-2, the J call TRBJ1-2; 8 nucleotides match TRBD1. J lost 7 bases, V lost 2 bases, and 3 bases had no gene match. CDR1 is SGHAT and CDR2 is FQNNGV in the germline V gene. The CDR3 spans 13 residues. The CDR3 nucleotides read TGTGCCAGCAGCTTATGGACAGGGAGTGGCTACACCTTC. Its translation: CASSLWTGSGYTF.

CDR3 amino acids: CASRTGTENTGELFF. In DNA, the CDR3 is TGCGCCAGCAGGACCGGGACAGAGAACACCGGGGAGCTGTTTTTT. J is TRBJ2-2 and V is TRBV4-3; TRBD1 agrees at 7 bases. Germline V gene lookup returns CDR1 LGHNA and CDR2 YSLEER. The CDR3 runs 15 residues. J was trimmed by 1 base and V by 6 bases; bases with no gene match: 5.

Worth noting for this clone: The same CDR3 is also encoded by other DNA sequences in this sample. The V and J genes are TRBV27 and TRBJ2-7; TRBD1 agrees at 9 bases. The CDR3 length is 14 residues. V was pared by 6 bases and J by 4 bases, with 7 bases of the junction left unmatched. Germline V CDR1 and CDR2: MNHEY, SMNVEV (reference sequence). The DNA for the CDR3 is TGTGCCAGCAGAGCCGGGACAGGGTCGTACGAGCAGTACTTC. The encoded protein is CASRAGTGSYEQYF.

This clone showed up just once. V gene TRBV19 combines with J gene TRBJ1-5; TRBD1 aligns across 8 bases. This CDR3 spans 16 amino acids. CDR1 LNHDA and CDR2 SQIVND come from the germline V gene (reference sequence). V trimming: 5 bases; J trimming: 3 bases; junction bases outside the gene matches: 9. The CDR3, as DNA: TGTGCCAGTAGTTTACTCGGGACAGGCGACAATCAGCCCCAGCATTTT. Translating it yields CASSLLGTGDNQPQHF.

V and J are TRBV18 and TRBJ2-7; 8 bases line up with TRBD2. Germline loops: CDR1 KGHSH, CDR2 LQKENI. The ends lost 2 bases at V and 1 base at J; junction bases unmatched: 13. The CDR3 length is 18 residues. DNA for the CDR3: TGTGCCAGCTCACCAATGAGAGGTGACGGGACTAGGTCCTACGAGCAGTACTTC. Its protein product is CASSPMRGDGTRSYEQYF. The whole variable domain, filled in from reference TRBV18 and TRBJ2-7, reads NAGVMQNPRHLVRRRGQEARLRCSPMKGHSHVYWYRQLPEEGLKFMVYLQKENIIDESGMPKERFSAEFPKEGPSILRIQQVVRGDSAAYFCASSPMRGDGTRSYEQYFGPGTRLTVT.

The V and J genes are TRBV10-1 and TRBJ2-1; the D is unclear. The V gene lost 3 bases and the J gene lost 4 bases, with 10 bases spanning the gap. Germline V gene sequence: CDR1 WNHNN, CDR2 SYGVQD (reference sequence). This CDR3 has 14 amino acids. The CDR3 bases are TGCGCCAGCAGTGATGAGGCCTCTTACAATGAGCAGTTCTTC. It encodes CASSDEASYNEQFF.